This T cell receptor (beta chain) was identified during a study of blood T cells in healthy people across ages. Isolated per sample were at least 6 million PBMCs. Germline-derived CDR1 and CDR2 are SQVTM and ANQGSEA. The CDR3 is 13 amino acids. Trimming shortened V by 7 bases and J by 1 base, and 8 bases separated the two germline ends. With a J-beta primer mix and a sample-barcoded 5' primer, a second PCR ran about 7 to 11 cycles. Each of the cDNA molecules was tagged by a template-switch adaptor with 12 random nucleotides. TCRdb itself ran the 5' RACE reads through MiXCR, one entry per CDR3 protein. The sample includes nearly 800,000 distinct CDR3 sequences, 56% of them seen just once.

Sequenced sample: blood. V gene TRBV29-1 combines with J gene TRBJ2-6; D remains unclear. The receptor's source is a man between 40 and 49 years old in good health. The CDR3 DNA follows: TGCAGCGCCGAGTCGTCTGGGGCCAACGTCCTGACTTTC. Translated: CSAESSGANVLTF.